The clone carrying this T cell receptor beta chain was seen a few times. As yet, its antigen is unknown. These data belong to a study of T cells in localized non-small cell lung cancer. Study-wide results and caveats: Those with higher blood T cell density had longer overall survival. Analysis by sequencing included only one tumor region, so heterogeneity remains possible.

Sequencing used immunoSEQ multiplex PCR; TCRdb keeps in-frame clones, though not all of them. Here the sample spans under 70,000 clones, just over 85% being singletons. Trimming removed 3 bases from V and 0 bases from J, with 13 bases in between. Germline loops: CDR1 SGHTA, CDR2 FQGNSA. This CDR3 contains 16 residues. Sequencing was performed on peripheral blood, taken before any cancer treatment. The sequence was obtained from a woman aged 40-75 years with stage I lung adenocarcinoma. The J gene is TRBJ2-3, the V gene TRBV7-2; D is possibly TRBD1 (5 bases). The CDR3 nucleotides read TGTGCCAGCAGCTTGGATGGGGCGTATAGCACAGATACGCAGTATTTT. Protein sequence: CASSLDGAYSTDTQYF.